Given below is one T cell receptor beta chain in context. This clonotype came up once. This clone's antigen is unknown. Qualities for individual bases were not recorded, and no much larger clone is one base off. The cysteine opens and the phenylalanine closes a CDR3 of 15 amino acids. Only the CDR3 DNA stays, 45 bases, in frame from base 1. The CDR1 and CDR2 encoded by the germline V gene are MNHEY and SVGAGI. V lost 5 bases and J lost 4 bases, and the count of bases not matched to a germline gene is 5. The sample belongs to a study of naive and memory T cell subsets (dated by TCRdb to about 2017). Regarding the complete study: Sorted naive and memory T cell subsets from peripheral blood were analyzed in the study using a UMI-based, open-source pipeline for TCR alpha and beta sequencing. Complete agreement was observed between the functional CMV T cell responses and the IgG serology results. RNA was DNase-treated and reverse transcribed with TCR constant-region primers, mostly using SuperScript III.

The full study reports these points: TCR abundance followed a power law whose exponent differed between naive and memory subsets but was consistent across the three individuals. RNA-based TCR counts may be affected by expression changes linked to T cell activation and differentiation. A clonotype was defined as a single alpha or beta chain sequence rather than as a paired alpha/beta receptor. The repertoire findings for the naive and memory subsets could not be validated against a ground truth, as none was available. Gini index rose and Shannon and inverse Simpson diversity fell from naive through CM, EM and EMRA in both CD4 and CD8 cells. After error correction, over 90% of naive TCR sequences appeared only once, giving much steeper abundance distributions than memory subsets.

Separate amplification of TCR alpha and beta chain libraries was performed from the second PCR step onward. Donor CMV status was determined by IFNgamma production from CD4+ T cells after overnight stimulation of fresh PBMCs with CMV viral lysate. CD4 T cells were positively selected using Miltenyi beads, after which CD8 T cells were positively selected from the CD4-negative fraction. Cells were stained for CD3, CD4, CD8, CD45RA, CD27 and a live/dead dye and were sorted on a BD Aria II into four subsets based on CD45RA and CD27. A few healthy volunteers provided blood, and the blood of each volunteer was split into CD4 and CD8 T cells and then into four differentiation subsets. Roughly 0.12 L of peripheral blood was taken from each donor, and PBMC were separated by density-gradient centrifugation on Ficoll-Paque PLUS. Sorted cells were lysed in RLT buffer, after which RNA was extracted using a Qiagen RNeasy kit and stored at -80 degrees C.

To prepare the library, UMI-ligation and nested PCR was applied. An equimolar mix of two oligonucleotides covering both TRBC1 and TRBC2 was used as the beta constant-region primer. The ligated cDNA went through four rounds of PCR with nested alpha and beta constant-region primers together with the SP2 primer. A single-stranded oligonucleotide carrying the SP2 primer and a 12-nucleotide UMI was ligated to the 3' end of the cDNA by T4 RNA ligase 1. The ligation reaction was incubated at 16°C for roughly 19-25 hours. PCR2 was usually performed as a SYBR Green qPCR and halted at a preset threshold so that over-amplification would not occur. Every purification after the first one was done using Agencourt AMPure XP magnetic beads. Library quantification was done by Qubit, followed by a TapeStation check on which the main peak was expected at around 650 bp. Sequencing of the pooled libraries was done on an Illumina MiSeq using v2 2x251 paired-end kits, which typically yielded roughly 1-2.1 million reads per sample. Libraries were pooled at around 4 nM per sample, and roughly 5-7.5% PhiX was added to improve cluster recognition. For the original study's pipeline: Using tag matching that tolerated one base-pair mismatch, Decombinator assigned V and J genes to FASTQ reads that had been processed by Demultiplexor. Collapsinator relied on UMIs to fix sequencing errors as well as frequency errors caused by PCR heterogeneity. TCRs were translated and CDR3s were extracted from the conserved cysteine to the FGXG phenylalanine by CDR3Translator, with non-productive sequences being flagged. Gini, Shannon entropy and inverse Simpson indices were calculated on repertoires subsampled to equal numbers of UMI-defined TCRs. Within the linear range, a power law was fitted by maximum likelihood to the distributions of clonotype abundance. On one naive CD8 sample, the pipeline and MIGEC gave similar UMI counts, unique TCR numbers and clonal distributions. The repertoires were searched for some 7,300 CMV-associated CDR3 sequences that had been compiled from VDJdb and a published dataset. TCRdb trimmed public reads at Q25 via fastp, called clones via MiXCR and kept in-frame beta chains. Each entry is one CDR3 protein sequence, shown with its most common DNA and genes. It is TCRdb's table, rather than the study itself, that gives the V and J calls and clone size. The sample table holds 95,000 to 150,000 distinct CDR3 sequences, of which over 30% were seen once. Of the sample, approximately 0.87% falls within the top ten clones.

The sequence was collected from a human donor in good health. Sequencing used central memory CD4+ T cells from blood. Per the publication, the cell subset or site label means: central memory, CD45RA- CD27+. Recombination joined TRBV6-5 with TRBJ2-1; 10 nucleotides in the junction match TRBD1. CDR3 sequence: CASSQDRGPYNEQFF. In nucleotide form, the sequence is TGTGCCAGCAGTCAAGACAGGGGGCCGTACAATGAGCAGTTCTTC.